Each of the 3 T cell receptor beta chains below was sequenced from the same sample in a study of post-analysis software for immune sequencing data. Regarding the study as a whole: TRBV5-6, TRBV5-1 and TRBV20-1 were among several TRBV segments more frequent in patients than controls.

These receptors are not linked to any known antigen. Unique molecular identifiers had been added to the TCR beta cDNA libraries. One entry per CDR3 protein results from TCRdb running MiXCR on the PCR reads. The data show under 900,000 distinct CDR3 sequences, roughly half seen once. Input material: blood. These receptors originate from a girl under 18 with multiple sclerosis.

The rearrangement links TRBV29-1 to TRBJ2-7, with a possible D match to TRBD2 (6 bases). The CDR3 is 15 amino acids. Trimming cost V 6 bases and J 6 bases, with 24 bases left between them. From germline, CDR1 is SQVTM and CDR2 ANQGSEA. CDR3: CSVDELAGSSGEQYF. The CDR3 DNA sequence: TGCAGCGTAGACGAACTAGCAGGGTCTAGTGGCGAGCAGTACTTC.

V gene TRBV14 combines with J gene TRBJ1-6; 7 nucleotides align to TRBD1. Per the germline V gene, CDR1 is SGHDN and CDR2 is FVKESK. With 3 bases clipped from V and 9 bases from J, the junction kept 5 bases outside the gene matches. The CDR3 is 14 residues long. Written as DNA, the CDR3 is TGTGCCAGCAGCCACCTCGGGACAGCTTCACCCCTCCACTTT. Amino acid sequence: CASSHLGTASPLHF.

This clonotype was counted only a few times. This sequence joins TRBV12-3 or TRBV12-4 and TRBJ2-1, with 11 nucleotides matching TRBD2. The J segment lost 9 bases and the V segment lost 5 bases, leaving 12 bases of the junction unmatched. The CDR3 is 16 residues long. The CDR3 reads CASSPHAWGLAVEQFF. The CDR3, as DNA: TGTGCCAGCAGTCCCCATGCGTGGGGACTAGCGGTTGAGCAGTTCTTC.